This is a list of T cell receptor beta chains from one sample in a study of blood T cells in healthy people across ages. TCRdb analysed the 5' RACE reads with MiXCR anew, one entry per CDR3 protein. The data contain roughly 800,000 distinct CDR3 sequences, approximately 24% of them singletons. The data also belong to a second study, concerning T cells of mothers and their children.

Sequenced material: blood. The source of these receptors is a boy under 18 in good health. Both conserved end residues are part of each CDR3. The D gene is left open where the match is weak. Clone size is not always given. Where it is, it says once, few, many or a class for expanded clones.

size: .
J: TRBJ2-5
V: TRBV5-1
D: TRBD2
CDR3: CASSAGGVETQYF
DNA: TGCGCCAGCAGCGCCGGGGGGGTGGAGACCCAGTACTTC

size: .
J: TRBJ1-4
V: TRBV11-2
D: TRBD1
CDR3: CASSLDRGPNEKLFF
DNA: TGTGCCAGCAGCCTCGACAGGGGGCCTAATGAAAAACTGTTTTTT

size: few
J: TRBJ2-7
V: TRBV28
D: .
CDR3: CASTPRAVTYEQYF
DNA: TGTGCCAGCACCCCCCGGGCAGTCACCTACGAGCAGTACTTC

size: .
J: TRBJ2-7
V: TRBV29-1
D: .
CDR3: CSAGASSYEQYF
DNA: TGCAGCGCCGGAGCTAGCTCCTACGAGCAGTACTTC

size: .
J: TRBJ1-1
V: TRBV28
D: .
CDR3: CASSLLPPNTEAFF
DNA: TGTGCCAGCAGTCTTTTACCCCCGAACACTGAAGCTTTCTTT

size: .
J: TRBJ2-2
V: TRBV7-6
D: TRBD2
CDR3: CASSSIGTSRSGELFF
DNA: TGTGCCAGCAGCTCTATCGGGACTAGCCGCTCCGGGGAGCTGTTTTTT

size: few
J: TRBJ2-5
V: TRBV6-6
D: .
CDR3: CASRRRAETQYF
DNA: TGTGCCAGCAGGCGAAGGGCAGAGACCCAGTACTTC

size: .
J: TRBJ1-5
V: TRBV30
D: .
CDR3: CAWSWSRQSNQPQHF
DNA: TGTGCCTGGAGTTGGTCCCGGCAGAGCAATCAGCCCCAGCATTTT

size: few
J: TRBJ2-1
V: TRBV7-3
D: TRBD2
CDR3: CASSLGIAGVNEQFF
DNA: TGTGCCAGCAGCTTAGGGATAGCGGGGGTAAATGAGCAGTTCTTC

size: .
J: TRBJ2-5
V: TRBV4-2
D: .
CDR3: CASSQASWGGRETQYF
DNA: TGTGCCAGCAGCCAAGCATCGTGGGGGGGCCGAGAGACCCAGTACTTC

size: few
J: TRBJ2-1
V: TRBV3-1
D: TRBD1
CDR3: CASSHEGQGYNEQFF
DNA: TGTGCCAGCAGCCATGAAGGACAGGGCTACAATGAGCAGTTCTTC

size: .
J: TRBJ1-6
V: TRBV5-6
D: .
CDR3: CASSFRTRGDSPLHF
DNA: TGTGCCAGCAGCTTTAGGACCAGGGGAGATTCACCCCTCCACTTT

size: .
J: TRBJ2-5
V: TRBV3-1
D: TRBD1
CDR3: CASSHIGGGKLGETQYF
DNA: TGTGCCAGCAGCCACATAGGGGGCGGTAAATTGGGAGAGACCCAGTACTTC

size: .
J: TRBJ1-2
V: TRBV6-5
D: .
CDR3: CASRKNYGYTF
DNA: TGTGCCAGCAGGAAAAACTATGGCTACACCTTC

size: few
J: TRBJ1-4
V: TRBV3-1
D: .
CDR3: CASKGQGHEKLFF
DNA: TGTGCCAGCAAGGGCCAGGGGCATGAAAAACTGTTTTTT

size: .
J: TRBJ2-1
V: TRBV15
D: .
CDR3: CATSRDHRGNNEQFF
DNA: TGTGCCACCAGCAGAGATCATCGGGGGAACAATGAGCAGTTCTTC

size: .
J: TRBJ2-5
V: TRBV29-1
D: .
CDR3: CSVGGGSPETQYF
DNA: TGCAGCGTTGGGGGGGGCAGCCCAGAGACCCAGTACTTC

size: .
J: TRBJ2-5
V: TRBV28
D: TRBD1
CDR3: CASSLFRQGETQYF
DNA: TGTGCCAGCAGTTTATTTCGACAGGGTGAGACCCAGTACTTC

size: .
J: TRBJ1-5
V: TRBV19
D: .
CDR3: CASSAQGGKGQPQHF
DNA: TGTGCCAGTAGTGCCCAGGGAGGTAAAGGTCAGCCCCAGCATTTT

size: .
J: TRBJ1-6
V: TRBV2
D: .
CDR3: CASTPRRNSPLHF
DNA: TGTGCCAGCACCCCCAGGAGGAATTCACCCCTCCACTTT

size: .
J: TRBJ2-3
V: TRBV27
D: TRBD2
CDR3: CASSLWGGTSDTRYF
DNA: TGTGCCAGCAGCCTCTGGGGGGGAACGTCAGATACGCGGTATTTT

size: .
J: TRBJ1-2
V: TRBV28
D: .
CDR3: CASNQPGVGYTF
DNA: TGTGCCAGCAATCAACCAGGGGTTGGCTACACCTTC

size: .
J: TRBJ2-3
V: TRBV29-1
D: TRBD1
CDR3: CSVGVGQSTDTQYF
DNA: TGCAGCGTGGGGGTGGGACAGAGCACAGATACGCAGTATTTT

size: .
J: TRBJ1-2
V: TRBV6-1
D: .
CDR3: CASSATGTGSHGYTF
DNA: TGTGCCAGCAGTGCAACCGGGACGGGGAGCCATGGCTACACCTTC

size: few
J: TRBJ2-6
V: TRBV9
D: .
CDR3: CASSVDRIGSGANVLTF
DNA: TGTGCCAGCAGCGTAGATAGAATAGGCTCTGGGGCCAACGTCCTGACTTTC

size: .
J: TRBJ2-7
V: TRBV7-2
D: .
CDR3: CASSLGAAPSSYEQYF
DNA: TGTGCCAGCAGCTTAGGGGCAGCCCCTAGCTCCTACGAGCAGTACTTC

size: .
J: TRBJ1-6
V: TRBV7-3
D: .
CDR3: CASSISGIGSPLHF
DNA: TGTGCCAGCAGTATTTCGGGAATAGGGTCACCCCTCCACTTT

size: few
J: TRBJ2-1
V: TRBV7-3
D: TRBD1
CDR3: CASSFTGGPYNEQFF
DNA: TGTGCCAGCAGCTTCACAGGGGGGCCCTACAATGAGCAGTTCTTC

size: .
J: TRBJ2-6
V: TRBV5-1
D: .
CDR3: CASSSWKVIGSGANVLTF
DNA: TGCGCCAGCAGCTCCTGGAAGGTGATAGGCTCTGGGGCCAACGTCCTGACTTTC